Given below is one T cell receptor (beta chain) in context. The antigen remains undetermined. The data stem from a study of persistence of HIV-infected CD4 T cells. The immunoSEQ assay was version 4, run in survey mode. Libraries were prepared by immunoSEQ multiplex PCR; TCRdb keeps only in-frame clonotypes and omits some of them. The sample holds roughly 32,000 clones, roughly four fifths seen once. The ends were cut back, 6 bases at V and 4 bases at J, with 10 bases in the middle. This CDR3 is built from 12 residues. Germline V CDR1 and CDR2: SGHNT, YYREEE (reference sequence). The stimulus was an HIV-1 Gag 15-mer peptide pool, about 1.1 ug/peptide/mL. CD40L-negative CD69-negative CD45RO-high memory CD4+ T cells were sorted as populations depleted of antigen-responding cells. CD4+ T cell counts exceeded 400 cells/uL; CMV serology was positive. Study-wide results and limits: Rare CMV-responding cells carrying HIV-1 proviruses were not analyzed separately for TCR.

The starting material was CD4+ T cells sorted from PBMCs after 18-hour stimulation, obtained from a patient who received antiretroviral therapy. The TCR originated in an adult woman with HIV who was CMV-seropositive. V gene TRBV5-4 combines with J gene TRBJ2-5, with D unresolved. The CDR3 bases are TGTGCCAGCAACCTGCGTGGAGAGACCCAGTACTTC. Translation gives CASNLRGETQYF.